A single sample is the source of the 14 T cell receptor beta chains below, sequenced in a study of control samples from healthy donors and cancer patients. Sequencing was performed with immunoSEQ multiplex PCR; in TCRdb, only in-frame clones are kept and a portion is missing. In the table there are approximately 90,000 clones, 88% of which are singletons. Sequenced material: blood. Receptor source: a woman in her seventies in good health.

This CDR3 reads CASSQDWGGSPLHF. The DNA of the CDR3 is TGCGCCAGCAGCCAAGATTGGGGGGGTTCACCCCTCCACTTT. The chain recombines TRBV4-3 with TRBJ1-6, with D tentatively TRBD1 (5 bases). V lost 0 bases to trimming and J lost 9 bases, with 9 bases between them. This CDR3 comprises 14 residues. Looked up from germline, CDR1 is LGHNA and CDR2 is YSLEER.

In DNA form, the CDR3 reads TGTGCCAGCAGCTCGCGACAGGGGAGGATGGATGGCTACACCTTC. The encoded protein is CASSSRQGRMDGYTF. V and J are TRBV7-2 and TRBJ1-2; 8 bases line up with TRBD1. Germline V gene sequence: CDR1 SGHTA, CDR2 FQGNSA. This CDR3 contains 15 residues. Trimming removed 4 bases from V and 6 bases from J; junction bases left unmatched: 10.

The chain employs TRBV5-1 and TRBJ1-1, with D possibly being TRBD1 (5 bases). The V end lost 4 bases, the J end lost 4 bases, and 14 bases lay between the germline ends. The germline V gene has CDR1 SGHRS and CDR2 YFSETQ. The CDR3 spans 14 residues. This CDR3 reads CASSLQGQGTEAFF. The CDR3 region has the DNA TGCGCCAGCAGCCTACAAGGTCAGGGCACTGAAGCTTTCTTT.

The rearrangement uses TRBV4-3 and TRBJ1-6; 10 bases match TRBD1. The CDR3 extends over 18 amino acids. V gave up 3 bases and J gave up 8 bases; unmatched junction bases: 13. Germline CDR1 LGHNA, CDR2 YSLEER. CDR3 loop: CASSQQSLPGQGYSPLHF. CDR3 DNA sequence: TGCGCCAGCAGCCAGCAAAGCTTACCGGGACAGGGGTATTCACCCCTCCACTTT.

V gene TRBV5-6 combines with J gene TRBJ2-3, with a tentative D call TRBD2 (5 bases). This CDR3 comprises 13 residues. V lost 5 bases and J lost 2, with 9 bases in between. CDR1 and CDR2 (germline): SGHDT, YYEEEE. The CDR3 loop is CASRRAPTDTQYF. The CDR3, as DNA: TGTGCCAGCAGGAGGGCACCCACAGATACGCAGTATTTT.

This chain connects TRBV14 to TRBJ1-1, with a weak D call TRBD1 (5 bases). The V end was cut by 1 base, the J end by 8 bases, with 8 bases between. CDR1 and CDR2 (germline): SGHDN, FVKESK. This CDR3 is built from 12 residues. The CDR3 region has the DNA TGTGCCAGCAGCCAAGCAGGGAAGGAAGCTTTCTTT. Protein: CASSQAGKEAFF.

The chain has TRBV16 and TRBJ1-1, with no clear D. CDR3 size: 13 residues. Looked up from germline, CDR1 is KGHSY and CDR2 is FQNENV. The ends were cut back, 4 bases at V and 0 bases at J, with 6 bases in the middle. DNA of the CDR3: TGTGCCAGCAGCCGGGAGTTGAACACTGAAGCTTTCTTT. The encoded protein is CASSRELNTEAFF.

The V and J genes are TRBV29-1 and TRBJ1-1, with D unclear. The CDR3 has 12 residues. Trimming removed 4 bases at V and 6 bases at J, with 12 bases between. Per germline, CDR1 SQVTM and CDR2 ANQGSEA. The CDR3 sequence is CSVVRTDAEAFF. CDR3 bases: TGCAGCGTTGTTAGGACGGATGCTGAAGCTTTCTTT.

The J gene is TRBJ2-3, the V gene TRBV6-2 or TRBV6-3; D is possibly TRBD1 (6 bases). V lost 2 bases, J lost 4 bases, and 19 bases lay in between. This CDR3 contains 17 residues. Germline CDR1 MNHEY, CDR2 SVGEGT. The DNA of the CDR3 is TGTGCCAGCAGTTACCGTGGACAGACCGTTTTGGCAGATACGCAGTATTTT. Protein sequence: CASSYRGQTVLADTQYF.

The genes are TRBV2 and TRBJ2-3; no clear D gene. CDR3 length: 14 amino acids. V gave up 7 bases and J gave up 0 bases, with 11 bases separating them. The germline gives CDR1 SNHLY, CDR2 FYNNEI. The CDR3 DNA reads TGTGCCAGCACTTCATCGCGGAGCACAGATACGCAGTATTTT. It encodes CASTSSRSTDTQYF.

The chain recombines TRBV19 with TRBJ1-3; D uncertain. Germline V gene lookup returns CDR1 LNHDA and CDR2 SQIVND (reference sequence). The ends were cut back, 0 bases at V and 2 bases at J, with 2 bases in the middle. This CDR3 spans 13 amino acids. CDR3 sequence: CASSIEPGNTIYF. The CDR3 DNA is TGTGCCAGTAGTATAGAGCCTGGAAACACCATATATTTT.

The chain links TRBV6-5 to TRBJ2-7; 7 nucleotides match TRBD1. CDR3 length equals 15 residues. Germline V gene data show CDR1 as MNHEY and CDR2 as SVGAGI. The ends lost 7 bases at V and 1 base at J; junction bases unmatched: 10. The CDR3 sequence: CASKRQGPYSYEQYF. The CDR3, as DNA: TGTGCCAGCAAACGACAGGGCCCCTATTCCTACGAGCAGTACTTC.

The J gene is TRBJ2-5, the V gene TRBV30; 12 bases align to TRBD2. The germline CDR1 and CDR2 sequences are GTSNPN and SVGIG (reference sequence). The trim removed 4 bases at V and 4 bases at J, leaving 4 bases unmatched. The CDR3 spans 14 residues. CDR3 region: CAWTSGGAGETQYF. The CDR3 nucleotides read TGTGCCTGGACTAGCGGGGGGGCCGGAGAGACCCAGTACTTC.

This sequence joins TRBV7-8 and TRBJ1-1; D not certain. Between the trimmed V and J ends, which lost 1 base and 5 bases, there was a span of 5 bases. This CDR3 contains 12 residues. In germline, CDR1 is SGHVS, CDR2 FQNEAQ. CDR3 DNA: TGTGCCAGCAGCTTAGGTGTGACTGAAGCTTTCTTT. Amino acids: CASSLGVTEAFF. The full variable domain, completed using reference TRBV7-8 and TRBJ1-1, is GAGVSQSPRYKVAKRGQDVALRCDPISGHVSLFWYQQALGQGPEFLTYFQNEAQLDKSGLPSDRFFAERPEGSVSTLKIQRTQQEDSAVYLCASSLGVTEAFFGQGTRLTVV.